This T cell receptor beta chain emerged from a study of cytomegalovirus exposure and HLA in healthy donors. 60 Vbeta and 13 Jbeta primers were used in PCR. The data were produced by immunoSEQ multiplex PCR, yet TCRdb's version contains in-frame clones alone and is incomplete. Here the sample spans around 280,000 clones, 70% to 90% being singletons. This sequence was found in a woman under 30 in good health and CMV-seronegative. The sample was PBMCs.

The CDR3 DNA follows: TGCAGCGTTGTAGGAGGGAAAGAAAGGGGAGGCGAGCAGTACTTC. It encodes CSVVGGKERGGEQYF. This rearrangement joins TRBV29-1 to TRBJ2-7; a possible D gene is TRBD2 (6 bases). Germline V gene lookup returns CDR1 SQVTM and CDR2 ANQGSEA. Trimming shortened V by 4 bases and J by 6 bases, and 22 bases separated the two germline ends. This CDR3 comprises 15 residues.